This record looks at one T cell receptor (beta chain) sequence and its context. This CDR3 has 14 amino acids. Germline CDR1 and CDR2: SEHNR and FQNEAQ (reference sequence). The V end was cut by 6 bases, the J end by 4 bases, with 15 bases between. The entry originates in a study of cytomegalovirus exposure and HLA in healthy donors. The PCR made use of 60 Vbeta and 13 Jbeta primers. Only in-frame clones appear in the TCRdb table, and some are missing; sequencing was by immunoSEQ multiplex PCR. The table lists about 180,000 clones, around 80% of them singletons. The V call is TRBV7-9, the J call TRBJ1-2; perhaps TRBD1 as D (6 bases). The specimen was PBMCs. This clonotype was obtained from a woman in her thirties in good health and CMV-seronegative. CDR3 protein: CASRPRGGAYGYTF. The CDR3 DNA follows: TGTGCCAGCAGACCTCGAGGGGGGGCCTATGGCTACACCTTC.